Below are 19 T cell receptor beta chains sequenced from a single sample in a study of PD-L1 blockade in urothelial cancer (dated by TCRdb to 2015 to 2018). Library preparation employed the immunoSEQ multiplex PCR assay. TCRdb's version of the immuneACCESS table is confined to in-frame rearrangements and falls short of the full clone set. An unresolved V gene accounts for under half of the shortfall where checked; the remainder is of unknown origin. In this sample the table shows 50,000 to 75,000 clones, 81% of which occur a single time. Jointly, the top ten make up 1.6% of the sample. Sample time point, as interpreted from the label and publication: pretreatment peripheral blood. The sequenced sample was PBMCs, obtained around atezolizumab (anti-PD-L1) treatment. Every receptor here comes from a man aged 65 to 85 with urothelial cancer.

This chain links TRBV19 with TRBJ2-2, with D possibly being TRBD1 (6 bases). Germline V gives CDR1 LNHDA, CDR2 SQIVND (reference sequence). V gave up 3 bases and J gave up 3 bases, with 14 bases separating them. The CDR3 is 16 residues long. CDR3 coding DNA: TGTGCCAGTAGTATTAGTTCCAGGGGCGACACCGGGGAGCTGTTTTTT. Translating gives CASSISSRGDTGELFF.

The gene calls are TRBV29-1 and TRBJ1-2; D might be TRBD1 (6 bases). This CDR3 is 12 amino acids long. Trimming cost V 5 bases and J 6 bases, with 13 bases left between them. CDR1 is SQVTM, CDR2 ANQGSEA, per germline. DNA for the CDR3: TGCAGCGTTTCGGGGGGCGACGATGGCTACACCTTC. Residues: CSVSGGDDGYTF.

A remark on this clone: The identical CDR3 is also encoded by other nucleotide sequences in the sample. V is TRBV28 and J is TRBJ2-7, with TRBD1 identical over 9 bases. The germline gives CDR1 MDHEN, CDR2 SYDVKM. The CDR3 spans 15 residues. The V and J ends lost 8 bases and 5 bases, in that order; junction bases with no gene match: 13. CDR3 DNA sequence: TGTGCCAGCGGAGGGAGGCACAGGGGGCTTGACGAGCAGTACTTC. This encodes CASGGRHRGLDEQYF.

Written as DNA, the CDR3 is TGTGCCAGCAGTCGGACAGCAGAACTGGGGAACACTGAAGCTTTCTTT. Protein: CASSRTAELGNTEAFF. This sequence joins TRBV9 and TRBJ1-1, with D perhaps matching TRBD1 (6 bases). The CDR3 has 16 amino acids. Trimming took off 5 bases at V and 1 base at J, with 18 bases between the two ends. Germline V gene sequence: CDR1 SGDLS, CDR2 YYNGEE. Variable domain in full (rest from reference TRBV9 and TRBJ1-1): DSGVTQTPKHLITATGQRVTLRCSPRSGDLSVYWYQQSLDQGLQFLIQYYNGEERAKGNILERFSAQQFPDLHSELNLSSLELGDSALYFCASSRTAELGNTEAFFGQGTRLTVV.

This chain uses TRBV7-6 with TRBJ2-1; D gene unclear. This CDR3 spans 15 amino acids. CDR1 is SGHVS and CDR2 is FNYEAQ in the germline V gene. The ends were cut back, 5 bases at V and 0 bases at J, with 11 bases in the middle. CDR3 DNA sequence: TGTGCCAGCAGCGGAGTAGTTAGCTCCTACAATGAGCAGTTCTTC. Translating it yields CASSGVVSSYNEQFF. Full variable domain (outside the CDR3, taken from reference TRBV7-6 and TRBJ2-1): GAGVSQSPRYKVTKRGQDVALRCDPISGHVSLYWYRQALGQGPEFLTYFNYEAQQDKSGLPNDRFSAERPEGSISTLTIQRTEQRDSAMYRCASSGVVSSYNEQFFGPGTRLTVL.

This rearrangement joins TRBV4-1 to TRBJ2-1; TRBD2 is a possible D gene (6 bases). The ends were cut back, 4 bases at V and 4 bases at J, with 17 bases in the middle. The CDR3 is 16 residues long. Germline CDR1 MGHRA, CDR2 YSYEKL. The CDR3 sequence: CASSRSGTPLYNEQFF. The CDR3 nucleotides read TGCGCCAGCAGCCGTTCCGGGACTCCCCTTTACAATGAGCAGTTCTTC.

CDR3 nucleotides: TGTGCCAGCAGCTTATCAACCCTGACTAACACTGAAGCTTTCTTT. This codes for CASSLSTLTNTEAFF. The chain couples TRBV7-3 to TRBJ1-1; D is undetermined. V lost 2 bases to trimming and J lost 2 bases, with 12 bases between them. The CDR3 contains 15 residues. Germline V gene sequence: CDR1 SGHTA, CDR2 FQGTGA. Using reference TRBV7-3 and TRBJ1-1 for the parts outside the CDR3, the full variable domain is GAGVSQTPSNKVTEKGKYVELRCDPISGHTALYWYRQSLGQGPEFLIYFQGTGAADDSGLPNDRFFAVRPEGSVSTLKIQRTERGDSAVYLCASSLSTLTNTEAFFGQGTRLTVV.

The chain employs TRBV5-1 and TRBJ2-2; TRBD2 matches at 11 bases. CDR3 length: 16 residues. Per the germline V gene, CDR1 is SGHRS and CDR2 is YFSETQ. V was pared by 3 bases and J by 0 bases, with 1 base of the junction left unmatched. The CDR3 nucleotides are TGCGCCAGCAGCTGGGGACTAGCGGCGAACACCGGGGAGCTGTTTTTT. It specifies CASSWGLAANTGELFF.

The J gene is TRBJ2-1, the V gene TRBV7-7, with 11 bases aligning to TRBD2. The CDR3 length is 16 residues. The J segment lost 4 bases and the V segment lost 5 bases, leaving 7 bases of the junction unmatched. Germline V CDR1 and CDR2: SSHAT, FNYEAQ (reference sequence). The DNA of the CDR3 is TGTGCCAGCAGCGCCCGGACTAGCGGGTCTTACAATGAGCAGTTCTTC. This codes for CASSARTSGSYNEQFF.

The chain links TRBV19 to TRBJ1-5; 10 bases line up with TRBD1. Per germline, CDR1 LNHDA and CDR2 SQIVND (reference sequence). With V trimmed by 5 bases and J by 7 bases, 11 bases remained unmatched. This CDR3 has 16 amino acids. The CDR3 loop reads CASSARRDRGDQPQHF. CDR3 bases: TGTGCCAGTAGTGCCCGCCGGGACAGGGGTGACCAGCCCCAGCATTTT.

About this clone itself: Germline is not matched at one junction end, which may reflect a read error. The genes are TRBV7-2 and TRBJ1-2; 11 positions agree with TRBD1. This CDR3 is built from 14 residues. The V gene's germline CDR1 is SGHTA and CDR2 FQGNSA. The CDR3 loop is CASSLASGQGAQGF. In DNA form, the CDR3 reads TGTGCCAGCAGCTTAGCGTCCGGACAGGGGGCCCAGGGATTC.

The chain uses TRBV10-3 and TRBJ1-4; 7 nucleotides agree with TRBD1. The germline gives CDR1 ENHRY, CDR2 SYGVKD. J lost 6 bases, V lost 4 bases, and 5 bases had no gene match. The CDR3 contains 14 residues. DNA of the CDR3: TGTGCCATCAGTGCGACAGGGTCTGATGAAAAACTGTTTTTT. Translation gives CAISATGSDEKLFF.

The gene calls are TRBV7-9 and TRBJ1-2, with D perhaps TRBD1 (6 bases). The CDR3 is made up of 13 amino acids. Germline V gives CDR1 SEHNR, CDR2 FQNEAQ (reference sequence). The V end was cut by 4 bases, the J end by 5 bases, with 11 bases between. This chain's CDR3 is CASSSSGEYGYTF. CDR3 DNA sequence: TGTGCCAGCAGCTCTTCAGGGGAATATGGCTACACCTTC.

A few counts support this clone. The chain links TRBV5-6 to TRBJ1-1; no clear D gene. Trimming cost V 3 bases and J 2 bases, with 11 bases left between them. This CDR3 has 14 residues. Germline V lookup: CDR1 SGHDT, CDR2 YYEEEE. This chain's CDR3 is CASSSASGNTEAFF. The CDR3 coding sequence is TGTGCCAGCAGCTCAGCTAGTGGCAACACTGAAGCTTTCTTT.

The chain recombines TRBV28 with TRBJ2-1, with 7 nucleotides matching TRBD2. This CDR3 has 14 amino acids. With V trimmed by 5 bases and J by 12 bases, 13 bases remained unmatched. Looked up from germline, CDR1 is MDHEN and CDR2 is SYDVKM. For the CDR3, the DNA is TGTGCCAGCAGTCGGGCGGGAGTTGCGAAAAGGCAGTTCTTC. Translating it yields CASSRAGVAKRQFF.

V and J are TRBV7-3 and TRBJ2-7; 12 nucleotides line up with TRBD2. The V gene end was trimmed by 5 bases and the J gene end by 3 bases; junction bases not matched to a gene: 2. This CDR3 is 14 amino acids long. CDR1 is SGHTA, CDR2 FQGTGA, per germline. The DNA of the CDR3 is TGTGCCAGCAGCCCGACTAGCGGGAGCTACGAGCAGTACTTC. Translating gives CASSPTSGSYEQYF.

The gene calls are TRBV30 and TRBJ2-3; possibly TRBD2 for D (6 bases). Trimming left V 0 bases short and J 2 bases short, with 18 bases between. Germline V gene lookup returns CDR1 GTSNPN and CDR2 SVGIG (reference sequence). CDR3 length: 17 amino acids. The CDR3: CAWSVRFEVLATDTQYF. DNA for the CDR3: TGTGCCTGGAGTGTACGTTTTGAGGTACTAGCCACAGATACGCAGTATTTT.

The CDR3 DNA reads as TGTGCCAGCAGCCTACAGGGGGTTCAAGGAGATACGCAGTATTTT. Translation gives CASSLQGVQGDTQYF. The chain combines TRBV5-4 with TRBJ2-3; TRBD1 agrees at 8 bases. The length of the CDR3 is 15 residues. Germline V gene lookup returns CDR1 SGHNT and CDR2 YYREEE (reference sequence). V was clipped by 4 bases and J by 5 bases; unmatched bases: 9.

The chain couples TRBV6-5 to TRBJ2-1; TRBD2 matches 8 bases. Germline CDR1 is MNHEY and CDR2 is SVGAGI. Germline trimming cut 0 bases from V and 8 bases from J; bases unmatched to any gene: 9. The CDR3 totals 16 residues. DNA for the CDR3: TGTGCCAGCAGTTACTCGATGTCGGGAGGGCTCGATGAGCAGTTCTTC. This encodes CASSYSMSGGLDEQFF.